The clone carrying this TCR beta chain has a count of ten or more. Its antigen is not known. Patients with other autoimmune diseases, uncontrolled infections, pregnancy or lactation were excluded. The entry originates in a study of Graves' ophthalmopathy and Graves' hyperthyroidism. Study-level points and caveats: A classifier, a 13-signature model, separated ophthalmopathy from stable hyperthyroidism with approximately 88% sensitivity and approximately 81% specificity. Blood shared most expanded thyroid clonotypes above 0.001 frequency.

The germline CDR1 and CDR2 sequences are DFQATT and SNEGSKA (reference sequence). This CDR3 is 15 amino acids long. The junction had 6 bases not matched to a gene; V was cut back by 0 bases and J by 2 bases. Amplifying from RNA transcripts, the study obtained TCR beta CDR3 regions. First-round RT-PCR with HTBI primers preceded a second-round multiplex PCR. TCRdb reanalysed the multiplex PCR reads using MiXCR and keeps one entry per CDR3 protein. Among roughly 420,000 distinct CDR3 sequences listed, around 20% were seen once. The receptor comes from a woman aged 18 to 35 with stable Graves' hyperthyroidism. The V gene is TRBV20-1, the J gene TRBJ2-7; TRBD1 agrees at 8 bases. The sequenced material came from peripheral blood. The CDR3 here is CSARDLGQGTYEQYF. The CDR3 DNA follows: TGCAGTGCTAGAGATTTAGGACAGGGAACCTACGAGCAGTACTTC.